The clone carrying this TCR beta chain was observed once. The method was immunoSEQ multiplex PCR; TCRdb's version includes in-frame clones alone and lacks a portion of them. The sample contains 75,000 to 95,000 clones, 90% of which appear only once. The data belong to a study of control samples from healthy donors and cancer patients. The sample comprised blood. The receptor comes from a woman younger than 30 in good health.

The CDR3 DNA reads TGTGCCAGTAGTATGGAACAGGGGAACACTGAAGCTTTCTTT. Its translation is CASSMEQGNTEAFF. This chain connects TRBV19 to TRBJ1-1; maybe TRBD1 (6 bases). V lost 3 bases and J lost 1, with 9 bases in between. This CDR3 is 14 amino acids long. The germline gives CDR1 LNHDA, CDR2 SQIVND (reference sequence).